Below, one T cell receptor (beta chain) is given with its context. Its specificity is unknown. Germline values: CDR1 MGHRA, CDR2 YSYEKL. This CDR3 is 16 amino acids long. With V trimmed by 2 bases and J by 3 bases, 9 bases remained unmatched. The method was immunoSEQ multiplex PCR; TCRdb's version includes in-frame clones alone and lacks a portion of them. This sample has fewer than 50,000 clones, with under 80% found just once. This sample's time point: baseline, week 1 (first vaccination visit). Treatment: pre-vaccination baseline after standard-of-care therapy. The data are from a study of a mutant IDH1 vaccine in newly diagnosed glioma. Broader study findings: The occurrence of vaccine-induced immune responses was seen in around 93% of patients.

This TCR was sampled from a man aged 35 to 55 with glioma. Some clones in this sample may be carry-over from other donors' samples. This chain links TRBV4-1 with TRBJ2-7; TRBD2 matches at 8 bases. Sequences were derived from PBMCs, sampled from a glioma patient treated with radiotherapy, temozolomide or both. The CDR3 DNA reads TGCGCCAGCAGCCAACACTTGACGGGGGGGAGCTACGAGCAGTACTTC. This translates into CASSQHLTGGSYEQYF.